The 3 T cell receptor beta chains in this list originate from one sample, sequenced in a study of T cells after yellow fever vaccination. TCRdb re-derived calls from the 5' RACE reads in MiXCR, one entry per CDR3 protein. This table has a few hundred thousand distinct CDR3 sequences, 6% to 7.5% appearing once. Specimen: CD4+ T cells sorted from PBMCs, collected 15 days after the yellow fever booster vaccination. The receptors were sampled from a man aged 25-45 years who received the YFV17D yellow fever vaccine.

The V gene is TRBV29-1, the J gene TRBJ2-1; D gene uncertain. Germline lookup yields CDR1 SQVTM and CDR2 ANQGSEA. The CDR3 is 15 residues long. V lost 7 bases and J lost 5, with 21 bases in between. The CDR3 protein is CSARTTALVDNEQFF. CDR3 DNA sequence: TGCAGCGCACGGACGACGGCCTTGGTAGACAATGAGCAGTTCTTC.

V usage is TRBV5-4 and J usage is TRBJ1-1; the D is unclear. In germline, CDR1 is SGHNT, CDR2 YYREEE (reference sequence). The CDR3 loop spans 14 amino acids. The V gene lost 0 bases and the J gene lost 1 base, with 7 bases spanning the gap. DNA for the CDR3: TGTGCCAGCAGCTTGGCTAGGGCGAACACTGAAGCTTTCTTT. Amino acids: CASSLARANTEAFF.

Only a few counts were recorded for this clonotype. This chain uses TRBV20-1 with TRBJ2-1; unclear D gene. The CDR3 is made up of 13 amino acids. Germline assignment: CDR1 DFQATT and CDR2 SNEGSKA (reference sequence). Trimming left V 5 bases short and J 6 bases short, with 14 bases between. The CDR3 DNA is TGCAGTGCTCCGACTTGGGTGCCCAATGAGCAGTTCTTC. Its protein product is CSAPTWVPNEQFF.